The 2 T cell receptor beta chains presented below share a single source sample, sequenced in a study of T-cell memory formation after mild COVID-19. TCRdb passed the 5' RACE reads through MiXCR, listing each CDR3 protein once. Of 300,000 to 350,000 distinct CDR3 sequences listed, roughly an eighth are singletons. The sequenced sample was PBMCs or a T cell subset sorted from them (not recorded which). The receptor source for this set is a man aged 18 to 29 who had mild COVID-19 (a few samples of this study predate the infection). Cell type and time point are not known.

The chain employs TRBV7-9 and TRBJ1-5; D not certain. The germline V gene has CDR1 SEHNR and CDR2 FQNEAQ (reference sequence). Trimming removed 5 bases at V and 9 bases at J, with 14 bases between. This CDR3 is built from 13 residues. This CDR3 is CASSVGFTGPQHF. CDR3 coding DNA: TGTGCCAGCAGCGTGGGATTTACGGGGCCCCAGCATTTT.

The chain carries TRBV5-1 and TRBJ2-7; TRBD2 agrees at 15 bases. The V segment lost 3 bases and the J segment 2 bases; nucleotides outside the gene matches: 12. This CDR3 has 19 residues. From germline, CDR1 is SGHRS and CDR2 YFSETQ. The CDR3 coding sequence is TGCGCCAGCAGCTCGACAGGGACTAGCGGGGGGCGATTCGCCTACGAGCAGTACTTC. Translating it yields CASSSTGTSGGRFAYEQYF.